A single sample is the source of the 20 T cell receptor beta chains below, sequenced in a study of tumor and adjacent non-tumor tissue in lung cancer. This sample's RNA came from whole unsorted tissue. More than 3 cm separated this lung sample from the edge of the tumor. A modified ARM-PCR protocol with three rounds of nested PCR amplified TCRbeta. TCRdb called the multiplex PCR reads again in MiXCR, with one record for every CDR3 protein. The sample lists approximately 100,000 distinct CDR3 sequences, around 57% occurring once. Sequenced input: distant non-tumor lung tissue. These receptors all stem from a man aged 60-69 years with non-small cell lung cancer.

The gene calls are TRBV12-3 or TRBV12-4 and TRBJ1-6; D is undetermined. This CDR3 is 14 amino acids long. V gave up 3 bases and J gave up 18 bases, with 21 bases separating them. The CDR3 loop reads CASSLGYSNSPPHF. CDR3 DNA: TGTGCCAGCAGTTTGGGCTACAGCAATTCACCTCCCCACTTT.

This clonotype was detected only a few times. This may be a read error: a much more frequent sequence differs by one nucleotide. The chain is built from TRBV6-5 and TRBJ2-7; tentative D call: TRBD2 (5 bases). This CDR3 is 15 amino acids long. The V and J ends lost 5 bases and 7 bases respectively, with 21 bases between them. The germline V gene encodes CDR1 MNHEY and CDR2 SVGAGI. For the CDR3, the DNA is TGTGCCAGCAGTCTACTAGTGGCCACCCCGGGGGAGCAGTACTTC. This translates into CASSLLVATPGEQYF.

A note on this clonotype: Given a much more abundant clone one base away, this may be a read error. V and J are TRBV6-1 and TRBJ2-5; D ambiguous. The germline CDR1 and CDR2 sequences are MNHNS and SASEGT. The V end was cut by 8 bases, the J end by 4 bases, with 5 bases between. This CDR3 comprises 10 residues. CDR3 sequence: CASCVETQYF. CDR3 in DNA: TGTGCCAGCTGTGTAGAGACCCAGTACTTC.

The genes are TRBV20-1 and TRBJ2-3; D is unclear. Germline V gene lookup returns CDR1 DFQATT and CDR2 SNEGSKA (reference sequence). Trimming left V 6 bases short and J 1 base short, with 17 bases between. CDR3 length: 15 amino acids. The chain's CDR3 is CSAKALYRGTDTQYF. The CDR3 DNA is TGCAGTGCCAAGGCCCTGTATAGGGGCACAGATACGCAGTATTTT.

This clonotype occurred many times. This chain links TRBV6-1 with TRBJ2-3, with D possibly matching TRBD1 (6 bases). CDR3 length equals 14 residues. The germline gives CDR1 MNHNS, CDR2 SASEGT. V lost 10 bases and J lost 0, with 14 bases in between. CDR3 DNA: TGTGCCATTACCGAGCAGGGGAGCACAGATACGCAGTATTTT. Amino acid sequence: CAITEQGSTDTQYF.

About this clonotype: Germline and junction disagree at one end, which may indicate a read error. The chain combines TRBV11-1 with TRBJ2-2, with a tentative D call TRBD2 (6 bases). In germline, CDR1 is SGHAT, CDR2 FQDESV (reference sequence). The CDR3 consists of 13 residues. Here the CDR3 DNA reads TGTGCCAGCGGCTTAAATAGCGGAAGGGAGCTGTTTTTT. Translated: CASGLNSGRELFF.

Points on this clonotype: No conserved phenylalanine or tryptophan is present at the end of the CDR3, so a read error is the likely explanation. The DNA is omitted, as the CDR3 cannot be located on it reliably, and the CDR3 follows TCRdb's listing. This chain's CDR3 is CASSLGLHGQHS. V and J are TRBV11-2 and TRBJ2-7. CDR1 SGHAT and CDR2 FQNNGV come from the germline V gene. Both ends counted, the CDR3 spans 12 residues.

The chain uses TRBV4-1 and TRBJ2-2, with 12 bases identical to TRBD1. Germline CDR1 reads MGHRA; CDR2 reads YSYEKL. The trim removed 3 bases at V and 9 bases at J, leaving 8 bases unmatched. CDR3 length: 16 residues. The CDR3 DNA sequence: TGCGCCAGCAGCCATGGGACAGGGGGCCTTTCTTGGGAGCTGTTTTTT. Protein: CASSHGTGGLSWELFF.

About this clonotype: The junction departs from germline at one end; a sequencing error may be responsible. The chain recombines TRBV28 with TRBJ2-7; 10 nucleotides agree with TRBD2. Per the germline V gene, CDR1 is MDHEN and CDR2 is SYDVKM. The CDR3 totals 14 residues. CDR3 sequence (DNA): TGTACCAGCAGATCTAGCGGGAGTTCCTACGAGCAGTACTTC. Translated, it gives CTSRSSGSSYEQYF.

Comments on this clonotype: One end of the junction is discordant with germline, which a read error may explain. The CDR3 nucleotides read TGCAGCGTTGAAGCGAGAGGGAGGGCCGGCTTCACAGATACGCAGTGTTTT. This sequence encodes CSVEARGRAGFTDTQCF. The chain uses TRBV29-1 and TRBJ2-3, with 7 positions matching TRBD2. Germline V lookup: CDR1 SQVTM, CDR2 ANQGSEA. The CDR3 loop spans 17 amino acids.

This clonotype was counted at least ten times. The rearrangement joins TRBV28 to TRBJ2-5; D remains unclear. Trimming left V 6 bases short and J 5 bases short, with 13 bases between. This CDR3 contains 13 residues. CDR1 is MDHEN and CDR2 is SYDVKM in the germline V gene. This CDR3 is CASRLPARETQYF. CDR3 bases: TGTGCCAGCAGACTTCCAGCCCGGGAGACCCAGTACTTC.

On this clonotype: Germline and junction disagree at one end, which may indicate a read error. The rearrangement links TRBV11-2 to TRBJ2-2; D unclear. Per the germline V gene, CDR1 is SGHAT and CDR2 is FQNNGV. The CDR3 has 16 amino acids. Here the CDR3 reads CASSPQETYNTGELFF. The DNA for the CDR3 is TGTGCCAGCAGCCCCCAAGAGACATACAACACAGGGGAGCTGTTTTTT.

In regard to this clonotype: A read error is possible here, since a much larger clone lies one base away. The V call is TRBV6-6, the J call TRBJ1-1, with D perhaps TRBD1 (5 bases). In germline, CDR1 is MNHNY, CDR2 SVGAGI (reference sequence). The CDR3 sequence is 15 residues long. The CDR3 nucleotides read TGTGCCACAGTAATACCCGGGACTGGGGCCACTCAAGCTTTCTTT. Its translation is CATVIPGTGATQAFF.

At least ten counts were recorded for this clonotype. The chain uses TRBV20-1 and TRBJ2-1; 8 bases line up with TRBD2. This CDR3 is 14 amino acids long. V dropped 0 bases and J dropped 12; count of bases not matched to a gene: 10. The V gene's germline CDR1 is DFQATT and CDR2 SNEGSKA (reference sequence). The CDR3 sequence: CSARDQKRGRGQFF. CDR3 DNA sequence: TGCAGTGCTAGAGACCAAAAGCGGGGGAGGGGGCAGTTCTTC.

This chain links TRBV7-2 with TRBJ2-1, with TRBD2 matching 12 bases. The CDR3 totals 16 residues. Germline V CDR1 and CDR2: SGHTA, FQGNSA. V trimming: 5 bases; J trimming: 5 bases; junction bases outside the gene matches: 7. The DNA for the CDR3 is TGTGCCAGCAGCGGACTAGCGGGGAGGGTCCACAATGAGCAGTTCTTC. This translates into CASSGLAGRVHNEQFF. Filled out from reference TRBV7-2 and TRBJ2-1, the complete variable domain reads GAGVSQSPSNKVTEKGKDVELRCDPISGHTALYWYRQSLGQGLEFLIYFQGNSAPDKSGLPSDRFSAERTGGSVSTLTIQRTQQEDSAVYLCASSGLAGRVHNEQFFGPGTRLTVL.

This sequence joins TRBV11-2 and TRBJ2-7; 9 nucleotides line up with TRBD1. After removal of 10 bases from V and 1 base from J, the junction contained 8 bases not matched to a gene. The CDR3 contains 14 residues. Germline CDR1 reads SGHAT; CDR2 reads FQNNGV. The DNA of the CDR3 is TGTGCCATCGGGTTCGGGACAGGGTCCTACGAGCAGTACTTC. Protein product: CAIGFGTGSYEQYF.

A note on this clonotype: The junction and the germline gene differ at one end; a read error may be behind it. The rearrangement joins TRBV4-1 to TRBJ2-1; 9 bases are a match to TRBD1. From germline, CDR1 is MGHRA and CDR2 YSYEKL. CDR3 length equals 19 residues. The CDR3 reads CASSRPSGTGHSSCNELFF. For the CDR3, the DNA is TGCGCCAGCAGCCGCCCGTCCGGGACAGGGCACAGCTCCTGTAATGAGCTGTTCTTC.

In the case of this clonotype: A much larger clone sits a single nucleotide away, making a read error possible. J is TRBJ2-1 and V is TRBV5-1, with D possibly matching TRBD1 (6 bases). This CDR3 is 15 amino acids long. Germline V gene sequence: CDR1 SGHRS, CDR2 YFSETQ. Trimming left V 6 bases short and J 3 bases short, with 16 bases between. CDR3 region: CASIGQTGSYNEQFF. CDR3 sequence (DNA): TGCGCCAGCATCGGCCAGACAGGCAGCTACAATGAGCAGTTCTTC.

Concerning this clonotype itself: Its ends do not fully match the called genes, so a read error is possible. This chain connects TRBV5-4 to TRBJ2-7, with 7 bases matching TRBD2. The CDR3 totals 15 residues. The germline V gene has CDR1 SGHNT and CDR2 YYREEE (reference sequence). The CDR3 coding sequence is TGTGCCAGCATCTTGGGGACTAACGGGAGTTACGAGCAGTACTTC. It yields the protein CASILGTNGSYEQYF.

A note on this clonotype: Mismatch with germline at one junction end may stem from a read error. This sequence joins TRBV5-1 and TRBJ2-5, with 8 bases aligning to TRBD2. This CDR3 region has 15 residues. Germline CDR1 is SGHRS and CDR2 is YFSETQ. The CDR3 protein is CASTTGTSKRETQSF. The DNA for the CDR3 is TGCGCCAGCACCACCGGGACTAGTAAACGAGAGACCCAGTCCTTC.